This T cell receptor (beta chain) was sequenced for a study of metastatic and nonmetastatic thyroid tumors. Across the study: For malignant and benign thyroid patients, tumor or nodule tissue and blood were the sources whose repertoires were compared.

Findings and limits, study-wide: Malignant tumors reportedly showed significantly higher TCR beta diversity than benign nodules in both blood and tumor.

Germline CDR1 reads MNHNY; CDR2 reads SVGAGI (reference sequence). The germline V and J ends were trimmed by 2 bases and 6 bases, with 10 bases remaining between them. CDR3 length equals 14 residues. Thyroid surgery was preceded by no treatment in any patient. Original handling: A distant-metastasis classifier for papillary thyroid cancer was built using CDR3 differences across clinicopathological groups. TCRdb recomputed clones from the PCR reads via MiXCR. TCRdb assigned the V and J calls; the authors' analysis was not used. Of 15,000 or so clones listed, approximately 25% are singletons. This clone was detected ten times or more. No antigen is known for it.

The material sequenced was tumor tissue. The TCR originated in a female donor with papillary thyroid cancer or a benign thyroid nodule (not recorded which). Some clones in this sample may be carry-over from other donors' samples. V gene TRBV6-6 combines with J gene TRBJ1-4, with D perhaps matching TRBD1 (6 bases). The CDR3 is CASSYKGGDEKLFF. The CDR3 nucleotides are TGTGCCAGCAGTTACAAGGGGGGAGATGAAAAACTGTTTTTT.